A single T cell receptor beta chain is shown here with its context. The data were taken from a study of radiation and T cells in renal cell carcinoma. Turning to the study itself: Nephrectomy followed 15 Gy stereotactic body radiation by 4 weeks.

Time point in this sample: baseline pretreatment blood. Treatment here: 15 Gy SBRT to primary tumor, nephrectomy 4 weeks later. Method: immunoSEQ multiplex PCR; TCRdb's copy keeps in-frame clones and lacks some. This table holds 130,000 or so clones, around four fifths found once. The CDR3 length is 14 residues. Germline trimming cut 4 bases from V and 7 bases from J; bases unmatched to any gene: 10. From germline, CDR1 is MNHEY and CDR2 SVGAGI. This specimen consisted of blood, obtained from a patient whose treatment included radiotherapy and nephrectomy. The origin of this receptor is a woman in her 50s with renal cell carcinoma. The chain combines TRBV6-5 with TRBJ2-7; 7 bases fit TRBD2. CDR3 in amino acids: CASSLSGRRGEQYF. The CDR3 nucleotides read TGTGCCAGCAGTTTATCTGGCCGGCGGGGGGAGCAGTACTTC.